These 2 T cell receptor beta chains originate from one sample sequenced in a study of graft-versus-host responses after intestinal transplantation. Some clones are missing from TCRdb's copy, which holds only in-frame ones; the method was immunoSEQ multiplex PCR. This sample has 35,000 to 50,000 clones, with about 95% found just once. This specimen consisted of PBMCs, obtained approximately 340 days after intestinal transplant. Receptor source: a human patient who received an intestinal transplant, so some T cells may come from the graft donor.

This chain connects TRBV11-1 to TRBJ2-5; no firm D call. Trimming left V 3 bases short and J 4 bases short, with 15 bases between. CDR1 is SGHAT and CDR2 is FQDESV in the germline V gene (reference sequence). The CDR3 has 15 amino acids. In DNA, the CDR3 is TGTGCCAGCAGCTTGTCCCTACAAAAGGGAGAGACCCAGTACTTC. Translation gives CASSLSLQKGETQYF.

The chain joins TRBV19 to TRBJ2-2, with 8 bases fitting TRBD1. Germline V gives CDR1 LNHDA, CDR2 SQIVND (reference sequence). The CDR3 runs 18 residues. Trimming took 6 bases from V and 6 from J; bases not matched to a gene: 18. The CDR3 DNA is TGTGCCAGTAGCGGCGGACAGGGTCGGGTAGTGTCACCCGGGGAGCTGTTTTTT. Amino acids: CASSGGQGRVVSPGELFF.